Presented here are 24 T cell receptor beta chains from one specimen sequenced in a study of identical twins. TCRdb independently ran MiXCR on the 5' RACE reads; one entry per CDR3 protein. The table records around 450,000 distinct CDR3 sequences, 12% to 15% of them present only once. This sample was also put to use in a study of yellow fever vaccine responses in identical twins.

Source material: CD4+ T cells sorted from blood. Every receptor here comes from a woman aged 18-29 years in good health.

This clonotype was found a few times. The J gene is TRBJ2-6, the V gene TRBV7-2; D is undetermined. Deletions cut 1 base from V and 0 bases from J, with 16 bases between. The CDR3 totals 19 residues. CDR1 and CDR2 (germline): SGHTA, FQGNSA. The CDR3 nucleotides are TGTGCCAGCAGCTTAGGGCCCAGCAAACCACTCTCTGGGGCCAACGTCCTGACTTTC. Residues: CASSLGPSKPLSGANVLTF.

J is TRBJ1-2 and V is TRBV11-2; D not resolved. This CDR3 is 14 amino acids long. Per germline, CDR1 SGHAT and CDR2 FQNNGV. V lost 0 bases and J lost 5, with 10 bases in between. DNA for the CDR3: TGTGCCAGCAGCTTAGACCGCCCAAGTTATGGCTACACCTTC. It translates to CASSLDRPSYGYTF. Together with reference TRBV11-2 and TRBJ1-2, the CDR3 gives the full variable domain: EAGVAQSPRYKIIEKRQSVAFWCNPISGHATLYWYQQILGQGPKLLIQFQNNGVVDDSQLPKDRFSAERLKGVDSTLKIQPAKLEDSAVYLCASSLDRPSYGYTFGSGTRLTVV.

The chain has TRBV24-1 and TRBJ2-2; D is possibly TRBD2 (6 bases). This CDR3 has 18 amino acids. Germline CDR1 KGHDR, CDR2 SFDVKD. V was pared by 3 bases and J by 4 bases, with 20 bases between. The CDR3 is CATSDGGRSRMATGELFF. CDR3 DNA: TGTGCCACCAGTGATGGAGGGAGGTCTCGCATGGCCACCGGGGAGCTGTTTTTT.

This clonotype was observed a handful of times. V and J are TRBV6-5 and TRBJ2-7; D uncertain. The germline CDR1 and CDR2 sequences are MNHEY and SVGAGI. Trimming took off 3 bases at V and 5 bases at J, with 11 bases between the two ends. This CDR3 comprises 13 residues. CDR3 loop: CASSYRATDEQYF. Here the CDR3 DNA reads TGTGCCAGCAGTTATAGGGCAACCGACGAGCAGTACTTC.

This clonotype has only a few counts. The chain couples TRBV20-1 to TRBJ1-4; D is perhaps TRBD1 (5 bases). CDR1 DFQATT and CDR2 SNEGSKA come from the germline V gene (reference sequence). The V gene lost 0 bases and the J gene lost 3 bases, with 11 bases spanning the gap. This CDR3 has 15 residues. The CDR3 bases are TGCAGTGCTAGAGACCAGGGAGTATCTAATGAAAAACTGTTTTTT. Protein: CSARDQGVSNEKLFF.

As DNA, the CDR3 is TGTGCCAGCAGCGTCCGGGGGACCCAGCCCTATGATACGCAGTATTTT. Its translation is CASSVRGTQPYDTQYF. The chain has TRBV9 and TRBJ2-3; TRBD2 is a possible D gene (6 bases). Germline V gives CDR1 SGDLS, CDR2 YYNGEE. The CDR3 is 16 amino acids. The V end was cut by 2 bases, the J end by 6 bases, with 19 bases between. The full variable domain, completed using reference TRBV9 and TRBJ2-3, is DSGVTQTPKHLITATGQRVTLRCSPRSGDLSVYWYQQSLDQGLQFLIQYYNGEERAKGNILERFSAQQFPDLHSELNLSSLELGDSALYFCASSVRGTQPYDTQYFGPGTRLTVL.

On this clonotype: A much larger clone sits a single nucleotide away, making a read error possible. V gene TRBV28 combines with J gene TRBJ2-4, with D maybe TRBD2 (6 bases). Germline-derived CDR1 and CDR2 are MDHEN and SYDVKM. This CDR3 has 17 amino acids. CDR3 in amino acids: CASSFKTSRGAKNFQYF. CDR3 coding DNA: TGTGCCAGCAGTTTCAAGACTTCTCGCGGGGCCAAAAACTTTCAGTACTTC.

This clonotype was observed a few times. One end of the junction is discordant with germline, which a read error may explain. The rearrangement joins TRBV7-9 to TRBJ2-7; a weak D match, TRBD1 (6 bases). CDR3 size: 14 residues. Germline-derived CDR1 and CDR2 are SEHNR and FQNEAQ (reference sequence). The CDR3 DNA sequence: TGTGCCAGCCGCTTGTCCGGGACAACCTACGAGCAGTACTTC. Translating gives CASRLSGTTYEQYF.

In its sample, this clonotype was seen many times. The gene calls are TRBV28 and TRBJ2-3, with D maybe TRBD1 (6 bases). Germline loops: CDR1 MDHEN, CDR2 SYDVKM. V was pared by 5 bases and J by 0 bases, with 12 bases between. The CDR3 loop spans 15 amino acids. CDR3 sequence reads: CASSPYRVSTDTQYF. CDR3 DNA: TGTGCCAGCAGTCCATACAGGGTTAGCACAGATACGCAGTATTTT.

There are a few counts of this clonotype. V usage is TRBV7-9 and J usage is TRBJ2-7; D gene unclear. V was clipped by 4 bases and J by 5 bases, with 9 bases between them. This CDR3 contains 12 residues. CDR1 is SEHNR, CDR2 FQNEAQ, per germline (reference sequence). The chain's CDR3 is CASSYSVNEQYF. For the CDR3, the DNA is TGTGCCAGCAGCTACTCAGTAAACGAGCAGTACTTC.

The CDR3 reads CATSDPSQIQETQYF. Written as DNA, the CDR3 is TGTGCCACCAGTGATCCTTCACAGATCCAAGAGACCCAGTACTTC. This rearrangement joins TRBV24-1 to TRBJ2-5; D remains ambiguous. V dropped 3 bases and J dropped 1 base, with 11 bases sitting between them. Germline V gene data show CDR1 as KGHDR and CDR2 as SFDVKD. The CDR3 has 15 residues.

This clonotype was detected many times. The V and J genes are TRBV20-1 and TRBJ2-3; 10 nucleotides agree with TRBD2. J was trimmed by 3 bases and V by 6 bases; bases with no gene match: 15. This CDR3 spans 17 amino acids. Per the germline V gene, CDR1 is DFQATT and CDR2 is SNEGSKA (reference sequence). For the CDR3, the DNA is TGCAGTGCCCAACTAGCGGGAATCGCCTGGATGACAGATACGCAGTATTTT. This sequence encodes CSAQLAGIAWMTDTQYF.

This clonotype was counted at least ten times. The gene calls are TRBV5-1 and TRBJ2-3; possibly TRBD2 for D (6 bases). Germline V gene data show CDR1 as SGHRS and CDR2 as YFSETQ. V was pared by 4 bases and J by 2 bases, with 14 bases between. This CDR3 contains 15 residues. The CDR3 bases are TGCGCCAGCAGCCCTGGGAGGAGTAACACAGATACGCAGTATTTT. It codes for CASSPGRSNTDTQYF.

The rearrangement joins TRBV5-1 to TRBJ1-2, with D perhaps TRBD1 (5 bases). CDR1 and CDR2 (germline): SGHRS, YFSETQ. Trimming removed 3 bases from V and 6 bases from J, with 18 bases in between. The length of the CDR3 is 15 residues. The CDR3 sequence is CASSSKPDKSDGYTF. DNA for the CDR3: TGCGCCAGCAGCTCGAAACCGGACAAGTCGGATGGCTACACCTTC.

A few counts support this clonotype. The V call is TRBV5-1, the J call TRBJ2-7; 7 bases agree with TRBD2. The CDR3 length is 17 residues. Germline V lookup: CDR1 SGHRS, CDR2 YFSETQ. V shed 0 bases and J 3 bases; nucleotides not matched to a gene: 12. The CDR3 protein is CASSLAGVAGKDYEQYF. The CDR3 DNA reads TGCGCCAGCAGCTTGGCCGGAGTAGCGGGCAAGGACTACGAGCAGTACTTC.

The J gene is TRBJ2-7, the V gene TRBV10-3; possibly TRBD1 or TRBD2 for D (5 bases each). With 2 bases removed from V and 7 bases from J, the gap between germline ends came to 12 bases. CDR1 and CDR2 from the germline V gene are ENHRY and SYGVKD. The CDR3 length is 13 residues. The CDR3 is CAISEGTPREQYF. DNA of the CDR3: TGTGCCATCAGTGAGGGGACCCCTCGGGAGCAGTACTTC.

The chain combines TRBV2 with TRBJ2-7, with D uncertain. The germline gives CDR1 SNHLY, CDR2 FYNNEI. The CDR3 sequence is 15 residues long. Trimming took 2 bases from V and 1 from J, leaving 12 bases between them. Here the CDR3 reads CASSERGRLSYEQYF. CDR3 nucleotides: TGTGCCAGCAGTGAACGTGGCCGCCTTTCCTACGAGCAGTACTTC.

This clonotype was counted between two and nine times. This chain links TRBV6-1 with TRBJ2-2; D may be TRBD2 (7 bases). Germline V gene sequence: CDR1 MNHNS, CDR2 SASEGT. Trimming took 5 bases from V and 7 from J, leaving 17 bases between them. The CDR3 is made up of 15 amino acids. The CDR3: CASSRGASGHGELFF. The CDR3 DNA is TGTGCCAGCAGTCGGGGGGCTAGCGGTCACGGGGAGCTGTTTTTT.

This rearrangement joins TRBV20-1 to TRBJ2-3; D gene unclear. This CDR3 has 12 amino acids. V lost 7 bases and J lost 4, with 12 bases in between. Germline CDR1 is DFQATT and CDR2 is SNEGSKA (reference sequence). The CDR3 DNA reads TGCAGTGTCGACCTAGGTTCAGATACGCAGTATTTT. Protein product: CSVDLGSDTQYF.

The chain uses TRBV15 and TRBJ2-7; D not resolved. Germline-derived CDR1 and CDR2 are LNHNV and YYDKDF (reference sequence). V lost 5 bases to trimming and J lost 6 bases, with 11 bases between them. The CDR3 contains 12 residues. The CDR3 DNA is TGTGCCACCAGCCATAGCATGGGCGAGCAGTACTTC. Translating it yields CATSHSMGEQYF.

This clonotype was counted only a few times. This rearrangement joins TRBV20-1 to TRBJ2-7; D might be TRBD1 (6 bases). In germline, CDR1 is DFQATT, CDR2 SNEGSKA (reference sequence). The germline V and J ends were trimmed by 3 bases and 6 bases, with 18 bases remaining between them. CDR3 length equals 14 residues. The CDR3: CSARQARRGGEQYF. CDR3 DNA sequence: TGCAGTGCTAGGCAAGCGAGGCGAGGGGGCGAGCAGTACTTC.

The chain uses TRBV7-2 and TRBJ2-2, with D uncertain. Germline V CDR1 and CDR2: SGHTA, FQGNSA. Trimming shortened V by 5 bases and J by 1 base, and 8 bases separated the two germline ends. The length of the CDR3 is 14 residues. The CDR3 sequence: CASSQSQNTGELFF. In DNA form, the CDR3 reads TGTGCCAGCAGCCAGAGCCAGAACACCGGGGAGCTGTTTTTT.

Ten or more counts support this clonotype. The rearrangement uses TRBV5-1 and TRBJ1-6; 8 bases are shared with TRBD1. Germline assignment: CDR1 SGHRS and CDR2 YFSETQ. Germline trimming cut 0 bases from V and 9 bases from J; bases unmatched to any gene: 5. This CDR3 region has 15 residues. DNA of the CDR3: TGCGCCAGCAGCTTGGGGACAGGGCCTTCTTCACCCCTCCACTTT. As protein: CASSLGTGPSSPLHF.

J is TRBJ2-7 and V is TRBV27, with 8 nucleotides matching TRBD2. Germline values: CDR1 MNHEY, CDR2 SMNVEV (reference sequence). V lost 2 bases and J lost 4; bases outside the gene matches: 10. The CDR3 is 16 amino acids. CDR3 bases: TGTGCCAGCAGTTTAAAAGGAGCGGGGGATGCATACGAGCAGTACTTC. It specifies CASSLKGAGDAYEQYF.